The clone carrying this T cell receptor (beta chain) was seen just once. With 6 bases clipped from V and 2 bases from J, the junction kept 3 bases outside the gene matches. Germline V lookup: CDR1 SGHTA, CDR2 FQGNSA. CDR3 length: 15 residues. The data belong to a study of blood T cell repertoires in COVID-19. Sequencing was performed with immunoSEQ multiplex PCR; in TCRdb, only in-frame clones are kept and a portion is missing. The table has approximately 220,000 clones, 84% seen once. This clonotype was obtained from a woman aged 40 to 50 who had recovered from COVID-19. The V gene is TRBV7-2, the J gene TRBJ2-1; 11 bases line up with TRBD2. The specimen sequenced was PBMCs or T cells enriched from blood (not recorded which). CDR3 in amino acids: CASRPTSGAYNEQFF. CDR3 DNA sequence: TGTGCCAGCAGACCGACTAGCGGGGCCTACAATGAGCAGTTCTTC. The complete variable domain, with remaining parts taken from reference TRBV7-2 and TRBJ2-1, reads GAGVSQSPSNKVTEKGKDVELRCDPISGHTALYWYRQSLGQGLEFLIYFQGNSAPDKSGLPSDRFSAERTGGSVSTLTIQRTQQEDSAVYLCASRPTSGAYNEQFFGPGTRLTVL.